This T cell receptor beta chain stems from a study of cytomegalovirus exposure and HLA in healthy donors (dated by TCRdb to 2017 to 2019). In the study overall: The 670 or so repertoires of the first cohort and the 120 validation repertoires were produced on the same platform, according to a later analysis. In addition to the first cohort of 666 subjects, a separate validation cohort of 120 different subjects was used. High-throughput TCR immunosequencing, statistical association of individual TCRs with disease status, and machine learning were combined to predict cytomegalovirus infection status. The study was designed to test whether signatures of past pathogen exposure could be identified by cataloging public T cell receptors. Here is what the overall study found, with its caveats: Cytomegalovirus status was reported to be diagnosed by the classifier with high specificity and sensitivity in both the original and validation cohorts. The validation cohort had no HLA typing available for a later analysis, so co-occurrence within that cohort was assessed over all 120 or so repertoires. Most TCR sequences were observed very rarely across donors, whereas some public TCRs were present in many individuals. It was suggested by the authors that the approach could potentially be generalized to other disease states and immunological phenotypes. A total of 150 or so TCR beta chains were listed by the study as associated with cytomegalovirus. A later analysis found that TCRs clustered in the first cohort also tended to co-occur in the 95 to 150 validation repertoires, with 94% of cluster scores above 0. In vitro tests confirmed that a few of the cytomegalovirus-associated TCR beta chains recognize cytomegalovirus antigens.

Library preparation employed the immunoSEQ multiplex PCR assay. In the original analysis: To diagnose cytomegalovirus status from the catalog of TCR beta chain sequences, a statistical classification framework was built. As stored in TCRdb, this immuneACCESS dataset retains in-frame rearrangements with V and J assigned. A fraction of the clones does not appear; measured against another copy, unresolved V genes explain less than half of the discrepancy, and the remainder lacks a known reason. The DNA was the basis for D and trimming; V, J and clone size are from that table. The sample table holds 50,000 to 65,000 clones, of which approximately 92% were seen once. The ten largest clonotypes hold around 16% of the sample. In the case of this clone: It has no known antigen specificity. Qualities for individual bases were not recorded, and no much larger clone is one base off.

The germline V gene (reference sequence) specifies SEHNR as CDR1 and FQNEAQ as CDR2. The junction shows trimming of 5 bases on V and 5 bases on J, and the gene matches do not reach 8 bases of it. From cysteine to phenylalanine, the CDR3 is 16 amino acids long. The read is trimmed to its CDR3 DNA, 48 bases read in frame from base 1. The donors belonged to the validation cohort of 90 to 150 subjects, which was separate from the approximately 700-subject first cohort. This receptor was taken from a woman younger than 35 in good health and CMV-seronegative. The sequenced material came from PBMCs. The rearranged chain carries TRBV7-9 and TRBJ2-3; 12 middle bases align to TRBD2. CDR3 region: CASSTKLAGGRDTQYF. The nucleotide sequence reads TGTGCCAGCAGCACTAAACTAGCGGGGGGCAGAGATACGCAGTATTTT.